Listed here is a single T cell receptor (beta chain). The data were produced by immunoSEQ multiplex PCR, yet TCRdb's version contains in-frame clones alone and is incomplete. The sample has about 83,000 clones; about 81% are singletons. This entry is derived from a study of OX40 agonist ivuxolimab in advanced cancers. Trimming stripped 3 bases from V and 10 bases from J, with 23 bases between. The CDR3 totals 16 residues. Per germline, CDR1 SGDLS and CDR2 YYNGEE. The chain couples TRBV9 to TRBJ2-1; the D gene is possibly TRBD2 (6 bases). The clonotype originates from an adult with an advanced solid tumor such as melanoma, head and neck, liver or kidney cancer. Material: CD4+ or CD8+ T cells sorted from blood, obtained in a trial of the OX40 agonist ivuxolimab. CDR3 nucleotides: TGTGCCAGCAGCGGTCCGAGGAATAGCGGCATGACAGAGCAGTTCTTC. Its protein is CASSGPRNSGMTEQFF. The whole variable domain, remainder taken from reference TRBV9 and TRBJ2-1, is DSGVTQTPKHLITATGQRVTLRCSPRSGDLSVYWYQQSLDQGLQFLIQYYNGEERAKGNILERFSAQQFPDLHSELNLSSLELGDSALYFCASSGPRNSGMTEQFFGPGTRLTVL.